This T cell receptor beta chain was obtained from a study of shared clonotypes between healthy human individuals. In the case of this clone: The antigen remains unidentified.

V lost 5 bases to trimming and J lost 2 bases, with 12 bases between them. Germline CDR1 is SGHTA and CDR2 is FQGNSA. The CDR3 has 14 amino acids. Study-wide points: Larger richness was generally estimated for naive than memory subsets.

The authors distributed each subset's genomic DNA evenly over several immunoSEQ plates. Sequenced by immunoSEQ multiplex PCR; TCRdb stores in-frame clones only, minus some. The data contain 850,000 to 1,200,000 clones, about three quarters of them seen just once; the ten biggest clones take up around 1.5%. The TCR originated in a man younger than 30 in good health. The rearrangement links TRBV7-2 to TRBJ2-5, with D hard to call. Sequencing was done on a sample of memory CD4+ T cells sorted from blood. Subset given: CD45RA-negative fraction. The CDR3 nucleotides read TGTGCCAGCAGCCCAGGCCTAGTGCAAGAGACCCAGTACTTC. It codes for CASSPGLVQETQYF. The variable domain in full, completed from reference TRBV7-2 and TRBJ2-5, reads GAGVSQSPSNKVTEKGKDVELRCDPISGHTALYWYRQSLGQGLEFLIYFQGNSAPDKSGLPSDRFSAERTGGSVSTLTIQRTQQEDSAVYLCASSPGLVQETQYFGPGTRLLVL.